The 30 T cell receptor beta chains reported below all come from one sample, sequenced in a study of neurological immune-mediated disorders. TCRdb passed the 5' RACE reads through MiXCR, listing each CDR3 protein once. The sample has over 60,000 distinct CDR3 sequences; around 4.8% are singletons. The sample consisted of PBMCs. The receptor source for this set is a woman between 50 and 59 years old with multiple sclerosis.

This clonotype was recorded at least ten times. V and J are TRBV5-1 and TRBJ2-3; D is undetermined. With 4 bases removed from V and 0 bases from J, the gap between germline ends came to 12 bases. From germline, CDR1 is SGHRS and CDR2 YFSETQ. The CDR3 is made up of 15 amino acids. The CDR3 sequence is CASSGIGGSTDTQYF. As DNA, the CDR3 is TGCGCCAGCAGCGGTATAGGTGGAAGCACAGATACGCAGTATTTT.

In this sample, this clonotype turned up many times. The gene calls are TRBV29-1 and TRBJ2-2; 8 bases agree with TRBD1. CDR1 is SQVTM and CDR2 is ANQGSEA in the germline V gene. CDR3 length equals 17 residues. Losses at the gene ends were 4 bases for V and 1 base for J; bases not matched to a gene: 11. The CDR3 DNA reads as TGCAGCGTTGGCGGACAGGGATTACTTCAGAACACCGGGGAGCTGTTTTTT. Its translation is CSVGGQGLLQNTGELFF.

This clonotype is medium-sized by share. Here the CDR3 DNA reads TGTGCCAGTACCCTAGGACAGGCTAATGAGCAGTTCTTC. It is translated as CASTLGQANEQFF. The chain combines TRBV6-2 or TRBV6-3 with TRBJ2-1, with TRBD1 matching 7 bases. After removal of 9 bases from V and 7 bases from J, the junction contained 9 bases not matched to a gene. Germline values: CDR1 MNHEY, CDR2 SVGEGT. There are 13 residues in the CDR3.

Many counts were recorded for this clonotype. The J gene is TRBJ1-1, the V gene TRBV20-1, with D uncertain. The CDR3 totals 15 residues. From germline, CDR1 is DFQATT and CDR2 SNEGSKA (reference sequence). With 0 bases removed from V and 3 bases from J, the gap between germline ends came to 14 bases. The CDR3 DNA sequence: TGCAGTGCTAGAGATTATACGGGGAGAGACACTGAAGCTTTCTTT. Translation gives CSARDYTGRDTEAFF.

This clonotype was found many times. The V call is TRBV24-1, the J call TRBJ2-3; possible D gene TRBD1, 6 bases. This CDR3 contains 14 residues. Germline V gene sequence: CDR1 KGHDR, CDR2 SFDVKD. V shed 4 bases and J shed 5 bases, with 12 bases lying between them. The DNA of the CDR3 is TGTGCCACCAGTGACTCAGGGGCTGGAGATACGCAGTATTTT. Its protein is CATSDSGAGDTQYF.

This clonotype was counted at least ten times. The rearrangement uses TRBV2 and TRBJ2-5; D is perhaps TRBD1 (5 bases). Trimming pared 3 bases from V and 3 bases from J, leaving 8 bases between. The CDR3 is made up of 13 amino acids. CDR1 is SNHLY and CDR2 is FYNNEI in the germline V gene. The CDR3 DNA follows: TGTGCCAGCAGTGACGGCAGGGAAGAGACCCAGTACTTC. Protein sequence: CASSDGREETQYF.

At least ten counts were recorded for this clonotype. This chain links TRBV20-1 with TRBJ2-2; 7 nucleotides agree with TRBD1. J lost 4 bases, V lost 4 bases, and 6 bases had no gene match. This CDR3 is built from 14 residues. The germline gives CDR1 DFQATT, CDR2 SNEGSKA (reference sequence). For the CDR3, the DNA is TGCAGTGCTACTGAGGGGGCGGGCACCGGGGAGCTGTTTTTT. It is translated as CSATEGAGTGELFF.

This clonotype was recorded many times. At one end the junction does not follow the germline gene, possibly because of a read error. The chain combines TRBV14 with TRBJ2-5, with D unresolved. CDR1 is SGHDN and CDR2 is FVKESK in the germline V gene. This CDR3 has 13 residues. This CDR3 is CASSQDLRSVLNF. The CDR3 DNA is TGTGCCAGCAGCCAAGATCTACGTTCGGTTTTGAACTTC.

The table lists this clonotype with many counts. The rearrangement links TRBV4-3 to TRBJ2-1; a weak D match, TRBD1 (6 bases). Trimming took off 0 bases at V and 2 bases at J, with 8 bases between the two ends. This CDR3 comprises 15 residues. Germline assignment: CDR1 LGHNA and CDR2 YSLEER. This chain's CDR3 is CASSQEGDTYNEQFF. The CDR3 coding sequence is TGCGCCAGCAGCCAAGAGGGGGACACCTACAATGAGCAGTTCTTC.

The CDR3, as DNA: TGTGCCAGCAGCCCGACAGTGACTAGCACAGATACGCAGTATTTT. It translates to CASSPTVTSTDTQYF. The chain couples TRBV6-2 or TRBV6-3 to TRBJ2-3; the D gene is possibly TRBD1 (5 bases). Between the trimmed V and J ends, which lost 6 bases and 0 bases, there was a span of 13 bases. CDR1 and CDR2 (germline): MNHEY, SVGEGT. The CDR3 loop spans 15 amino acids.

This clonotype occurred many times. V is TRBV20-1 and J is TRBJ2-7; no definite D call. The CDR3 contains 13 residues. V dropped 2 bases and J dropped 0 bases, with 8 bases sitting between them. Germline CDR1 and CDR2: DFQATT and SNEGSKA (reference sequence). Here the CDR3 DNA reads TGCAGTGCTAGACAAGGGAACTCCTACGAGCAGTACGTC. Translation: CSARQGNSYEQYV.

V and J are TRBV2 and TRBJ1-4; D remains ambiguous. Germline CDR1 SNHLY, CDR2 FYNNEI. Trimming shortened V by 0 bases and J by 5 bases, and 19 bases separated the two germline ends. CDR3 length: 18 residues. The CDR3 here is CASSEALPGWRENEKLFF. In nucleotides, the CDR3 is TGTGCCAGCAGTGAAGCGCTTCCCGGCTGGCGGGAAAATGAAAAACTGTTTTTT.

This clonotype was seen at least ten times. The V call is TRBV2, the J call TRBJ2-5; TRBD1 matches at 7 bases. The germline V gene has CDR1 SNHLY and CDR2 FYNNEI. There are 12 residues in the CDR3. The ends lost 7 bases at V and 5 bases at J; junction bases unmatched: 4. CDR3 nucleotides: TGTGCCAGCAATGACAGGGCGGAGACCCAGTACTTC. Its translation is CASNDRAETQYF.

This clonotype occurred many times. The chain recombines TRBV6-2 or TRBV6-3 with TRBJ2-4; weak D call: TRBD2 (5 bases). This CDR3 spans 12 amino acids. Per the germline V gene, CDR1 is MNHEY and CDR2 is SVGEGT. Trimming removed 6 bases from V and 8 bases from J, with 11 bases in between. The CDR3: CASSRDIDIQYF. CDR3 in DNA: TGTGCCAGCAGCCGGGATATAGACATTCAGTACTTC.

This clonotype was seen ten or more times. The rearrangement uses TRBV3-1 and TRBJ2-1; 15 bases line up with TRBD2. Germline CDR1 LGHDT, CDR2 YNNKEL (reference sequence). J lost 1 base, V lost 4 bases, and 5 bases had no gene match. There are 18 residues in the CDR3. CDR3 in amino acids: CASSPGLAGGPSYNEQFF. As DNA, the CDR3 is TGTGCCAGCAGCCCAGGACTAGCGGGGGGGCCTTCCTACAATGAGCAGTTCTTC.

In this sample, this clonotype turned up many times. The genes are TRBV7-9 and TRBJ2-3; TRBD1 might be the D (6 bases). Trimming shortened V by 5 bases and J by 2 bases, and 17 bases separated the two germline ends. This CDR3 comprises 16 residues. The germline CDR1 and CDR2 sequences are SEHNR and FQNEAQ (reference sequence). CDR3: CASSPLGHGHTDTQYF. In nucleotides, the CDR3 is TGTGCCAGCAGCCCATTGGGACACGGGCACACAGATACGCAGTATTTT.

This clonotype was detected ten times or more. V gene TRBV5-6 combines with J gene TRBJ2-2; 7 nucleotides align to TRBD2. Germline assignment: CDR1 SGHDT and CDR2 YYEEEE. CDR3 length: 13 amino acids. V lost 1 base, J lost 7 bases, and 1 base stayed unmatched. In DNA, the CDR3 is TGTGCCAGCAGCTTGTTAGCGGGCGGGGAGCTGTTTTTT. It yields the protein CASSLLAGGELFF. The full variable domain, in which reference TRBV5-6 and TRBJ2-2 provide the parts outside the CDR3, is DAGVTQSPTHLIKTRGQQVTLRCSPKSGHDTVSWYQQALGQGPQFIFQYYEEEERQRGNFPDRFSGHQFPNYSSELNVNALLLGDSALYLCASSLLAGGELFFGEGSRLTVL.

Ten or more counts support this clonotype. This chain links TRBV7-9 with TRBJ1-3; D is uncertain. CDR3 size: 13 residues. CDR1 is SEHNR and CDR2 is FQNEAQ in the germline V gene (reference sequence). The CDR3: CAITGRAGNTIYF. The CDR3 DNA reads TGTGCGATTACGGGGAGAGCGGGAAACACCATATATTTT.

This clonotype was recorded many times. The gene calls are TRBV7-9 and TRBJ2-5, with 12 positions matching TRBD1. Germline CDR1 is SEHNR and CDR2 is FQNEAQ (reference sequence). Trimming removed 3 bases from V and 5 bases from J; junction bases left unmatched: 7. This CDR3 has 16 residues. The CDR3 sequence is CASSFRRDRGPETQYF. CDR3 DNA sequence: TGTGCCAGCAGCTTTCGGAGGGACAGGGGGCCGGAGACCCAGTACTTC. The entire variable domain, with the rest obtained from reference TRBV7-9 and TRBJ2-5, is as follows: DTGVSQNPRHKITKRGQNVTFRCDPISEHNRLYWYRQTLGQGPEFLTYFQNEAQLEKSRLLSDRFSAERPKGSFSTLEIQRTEQGDSAMYLCASSFRRDRGPETQYFGPGTRLLVL.

The DNA of the CDR3 is TGCAGCGCCGAGGGAAAGGGAGAGACCCAGTACTTC. Translating gives CSAEGKGETQYF. This chain joins TRBV29-1 and TRBJ2-5; weak D call: TRBD2 (5 bases). The CDR3 loop spans 12 amino acids. V lost 7 bases to trimming and J lost 4 bases, with 13 bases between them. Germline lookup yields CDR1 SQVTM and CDR2 ANQGSEA.

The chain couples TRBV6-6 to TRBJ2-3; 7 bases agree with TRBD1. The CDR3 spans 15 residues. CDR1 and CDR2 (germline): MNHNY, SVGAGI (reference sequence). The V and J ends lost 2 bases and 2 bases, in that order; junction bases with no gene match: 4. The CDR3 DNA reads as TGTGCCAGCAGTTACAGAACAGGGGCCACAGATACGCAGTATTTT. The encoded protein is CASSYRTGATDTQYF.

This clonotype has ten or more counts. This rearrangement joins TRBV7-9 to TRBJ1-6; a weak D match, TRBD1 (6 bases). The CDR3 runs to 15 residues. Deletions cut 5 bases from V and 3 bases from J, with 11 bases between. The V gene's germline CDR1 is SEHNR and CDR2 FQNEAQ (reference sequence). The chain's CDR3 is CASSGDRLYNSPLHF. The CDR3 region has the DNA TGTGCCAGCAGCGGCGACAGGCTCTATAATTCACCCCTCCACTTT.

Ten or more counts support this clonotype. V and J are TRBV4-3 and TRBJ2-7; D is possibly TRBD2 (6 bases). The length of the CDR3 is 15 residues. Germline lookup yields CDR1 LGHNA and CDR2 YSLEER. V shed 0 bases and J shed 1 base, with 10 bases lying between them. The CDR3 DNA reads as TGCGCCAGCAGCCAAGATCTCGGGGGATCCTACGAGCAGTACGTC. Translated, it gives CASSQDLGGSYEQYV.

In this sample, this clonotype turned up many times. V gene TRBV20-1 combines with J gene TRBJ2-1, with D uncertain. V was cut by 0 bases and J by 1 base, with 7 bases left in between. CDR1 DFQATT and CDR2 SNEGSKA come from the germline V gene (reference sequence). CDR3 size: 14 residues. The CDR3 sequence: CSARDRRSYNEQFF. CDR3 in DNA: TGCAGTGCTAGAGACAGGAGATCCTACAATGAGCAGTTCTTC.

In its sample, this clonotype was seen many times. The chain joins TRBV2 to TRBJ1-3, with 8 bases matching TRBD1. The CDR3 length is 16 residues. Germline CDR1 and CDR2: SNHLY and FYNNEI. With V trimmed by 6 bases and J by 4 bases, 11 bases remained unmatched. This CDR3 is CASRLHQGAQGNTIYF. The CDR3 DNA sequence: TGTGCCAGCAGACTACATCAGGGGGCTCAGGGAAACACCATATATTTT.

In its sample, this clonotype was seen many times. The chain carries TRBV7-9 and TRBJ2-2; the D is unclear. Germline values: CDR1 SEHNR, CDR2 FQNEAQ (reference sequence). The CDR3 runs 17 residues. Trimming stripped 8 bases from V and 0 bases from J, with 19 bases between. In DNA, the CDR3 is TGTGCCAGCGACCTTAACGAGTGGCAGGCGAACACCGGGGAGCTGTTTTTT. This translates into CASDLNEWQANTGELFF. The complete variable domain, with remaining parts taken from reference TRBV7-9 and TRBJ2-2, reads DTGVSQNPRHKITKRGQNVTFRCDPISEHNRLYWYRQTLGQGPEFLTYFQNEAQLEKSRLLSDRFSAERPKGSFSTLEIQRTEQGDSAMYLCASDLNEWQANTGELFFGEGSRLTVL.

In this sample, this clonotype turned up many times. CDR3 loop: CASSLNGPGRGKETQYF. CDR3 bases: TGTGCCAGCAGTTTAAATGGGCCCGGACGGGGTAAAGAGACCCAGTACTTC. This rearrangement joins TRBV28 to TRBJ2-5; perhaps TRBD2 as D (5 bases). The length of the CDR3 is 17 residues. Germline V gene sequence: CDR1 MDHEN, CDR2 SYDVKM. The V gene lost 2 bases and the J gene lost 3 bases, with 19 bases spanning the gap.

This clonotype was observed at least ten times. CDR3 sequence: CASSFASRVYGYTF. CDR3 coding DNA: TGTGCCAGCAGTTTTGCCAGTCGGGTCTATGGCTACACCTTC. The rearrangement joins TRBV28 to TRBJ1-2, with unresolved D. The CDR3 is 14 amino acids. Trimming stripped 3 bases from V and 4 bases from J, with 12 bases between. Germline V lookup: CDR1 MDHEN, CDR2 SYDVKM.

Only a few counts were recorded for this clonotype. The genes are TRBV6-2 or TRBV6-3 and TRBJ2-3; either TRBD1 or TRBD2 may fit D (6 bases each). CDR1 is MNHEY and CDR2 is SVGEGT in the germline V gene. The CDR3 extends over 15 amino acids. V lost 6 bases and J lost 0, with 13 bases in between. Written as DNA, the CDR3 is TGTGCCAGCAGAGAATGGGGGGCAAGCACAGATACGCAGTATTTT. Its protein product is CASREWGASTDTQYF.

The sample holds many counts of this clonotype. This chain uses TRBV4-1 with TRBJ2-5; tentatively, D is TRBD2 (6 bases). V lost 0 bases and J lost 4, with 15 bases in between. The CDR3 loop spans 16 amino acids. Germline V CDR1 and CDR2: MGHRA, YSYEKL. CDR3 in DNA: TGCGCCAGCAGCCAAGAGGGTTTAGGGGAGGTAGAGACCCAGTACTTC. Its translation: CASSQEGLGEVETQYF.